The rows below give T cell receptor beta chains drawn from one sample of a study of blood T cells in healthy people across ages. TCRdb reanalysed the 5' RACE reads using MiXCR and keeps one entry per CDR3 protein. The sample has 1.5 million to 2 million distinct CDR3 sequences; 28% are singletons. Input material: blood. These receptor sequences come from a woman aged 25 to 39 in good health. Both conserved end residues are part of each CDR3. Each record gives: CDR3 protein, CDR3 DNA, J gene, V gene, D gene, clone size. D genes are given only for firm matches. Rows give clone size only sometimes, using once, few, many, or a class for an expanded clone.

CASSQSLSGSFYEQFF | TGTGCCAGCAGCCAATCCTTAAGCGGGAGTTTCTATGAGCAGTTCTTC | TRBJ2-1 | TRBV3-1 | TRBD2 | few
CSATDGSGTGTGYEQYF | TGCAGTGCTACCGACGGGTCGGGTACAGGGACCGGCTACGAGCAGTACTTC | TRBJ2-7 | TRBV20-1 | - | few
CASNYRQRLANYGYTF | TGCGCCAGCAACTACCGACAGCGCCTAGCTAACTATGGCTACACCTTC | TRBJ1-2 | TRBV23-1 | - | -
CSAFPGTLNTGELFF | TGCAGTGCTTTTCCCGGGACTCTGAACACCGGGGAGCTGTTTTTT | TRBJ2-2 | TRBV20-1 | - | -
CASSYSGPGEAFF | TGTGCCAGCAGTTACTCGGGCCCAGGGGAAGCTTTCTTT | TRBJ1-1 | TRBV6-2/TRBV6-3 | - | -
CASSQGQGRKTQYF | TGTGCCAGCAGCCAAGGACAGGGTAGAAAGACCCAGTACTTC | TRBJ2-5 | TRBV14 | TRBD1 | -
CSARGPAGGVTDTQYF | TGCAGTGCTAGAGGTCCAGCGGGGGGCGTCACAGATACGCAGTATTTT | TRBJ2-3 | TRBV20-1 | TRBD2 | -
CSVDSLGATDTQYF | TGCAGCGTCGATAGTTTGGGGGCAACAGATACGCAGTATTTT | TRBJ2-3 | TRBV29-1 | - | -
CASSNSPGQVYNEQFF | TGTGCCAGCAGCAATTCTCCGGGACAGGTATACAATGAGCAGTTCTTC | TRBJ2-1 | TRBV9 | TRBD1 | few
CSALEVGSKDEQFF | TGCAGTGCCCTAGAGGTTGGTAGCAAGGATGAGCAGTTCTTC | TRBJ2-1 | TRBV20-1 | - | -
CASSFSSSVYGYTF | TGTGCCAGCAGTTTCAGCTCTAGTGTGTATGGCTACACCTTC | TRBJ1-2 | TRBV27 | - | -
CASSGGLAQAETQYF | TGTGCCAGCAGCGGGGGACTAGCTCAGGCCGAGACCCAGTACTTC | TRBJ2-5 | TRBV13 | TRBD2 | -
CSVPVGGNEQFF | TGCAGCGTCCCGGTGGGGGGAAATGAGCAGTTCTTC | TRBJ2-1 | TRBV29-1 | - | -
CASSPERGRYGYTF | TGCGCCAGCAGCCCCGAAAGGGGGCGTTATGGCTACACCTTC | TRBJ1-2 | TRBV5-1 | TRBD1 | few
CASSRSMDEETQYF | TGTGCCAGCAGTCGCAGCATGGATGAAGAGACCCAGTACTTC | TRBJ2-5 | TRBV3-1 | - | many
CASSQGPGNTGELFF | TGTGCCAGCAGCCAAGGTCCGGGGAACACCGGGGAGCTGTTTTTT | TRBJ2-2 | TRBV3-1 | - | few
CASSLEGGPNQPQHF | TGTGCCAGCAGTTTAGAAGGGGGTCCAAATCAGCCCCAGCATTTT | TRBJ1-5 | TRBV5-1 | - | many
CSLPQGRGTEAFF | TGCAGCCTACCCCAGGGAAGGGGAACTGAAGCTTTCTTT | TRBJ1-1 | TRBV20-1 | - | -
CASSLSPPADTQYF | TGTGCCAGCAGCTTAAGTCCACCGGCAGATACGCAGTATTTT | TRBJ2-3 | TRBV7-6 | - | few
CSARDLSEQYF | TGCAGTGCTAGAGACCTCTCCGAGCAGTACTTC | TRBJ2-7 | TRBV20-1 | - | many
CASSQDRRKREGYNEQFF | TGTGCCAGCAGCCAAGATCGCCGGAAGCGGGAGGGCTACAATGAGCAGTTCTTC | TRBJ2-1 | TRBV14 | TRBD2 | few
CASSSSGDARFEQYF | TGTGCCAGCAGCTCCTCGGGAGATGCTCGATTCGAGCAGTACTTC | TRBJ2-7 | TRBV13 | - | few
CATKPNRGTYEQYF | TGTGCCACCAAACCGAACAGAGGAACCTACGAGCAGTACTTC | TRBJ2-7 | TRBV24-1 | - | many